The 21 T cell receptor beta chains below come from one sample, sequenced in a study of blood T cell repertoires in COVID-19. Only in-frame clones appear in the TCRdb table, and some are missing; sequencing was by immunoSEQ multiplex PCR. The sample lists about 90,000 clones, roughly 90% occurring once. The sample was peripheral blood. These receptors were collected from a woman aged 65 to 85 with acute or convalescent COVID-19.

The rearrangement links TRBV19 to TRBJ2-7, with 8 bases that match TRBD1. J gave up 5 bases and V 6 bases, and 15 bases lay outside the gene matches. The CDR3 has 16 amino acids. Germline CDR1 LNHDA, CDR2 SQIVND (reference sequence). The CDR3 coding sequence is TGTGCCAGTAGCTCCGTCGGGGGTGGGACAGGAAACGAGCAGTACTTC. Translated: CASSSVGGGTGNEQYF.

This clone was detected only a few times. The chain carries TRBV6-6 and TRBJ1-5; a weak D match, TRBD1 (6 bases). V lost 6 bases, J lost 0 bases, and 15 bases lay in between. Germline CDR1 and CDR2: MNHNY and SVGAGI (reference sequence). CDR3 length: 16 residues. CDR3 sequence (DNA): TGTGCCAGCAGCCAGGGGACCGCTCATAGCAATCAGCCCCAGCATTTT. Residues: CASSQGTAHSNQPQHF.

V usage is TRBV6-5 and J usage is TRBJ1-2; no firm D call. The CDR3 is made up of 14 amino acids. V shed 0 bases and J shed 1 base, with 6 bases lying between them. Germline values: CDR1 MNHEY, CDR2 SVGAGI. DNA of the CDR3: TGTGCCAGCAGTTACTCAGCCGTTAACTATGGCTACACCTTC. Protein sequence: CASSYSAVNYGYTF.

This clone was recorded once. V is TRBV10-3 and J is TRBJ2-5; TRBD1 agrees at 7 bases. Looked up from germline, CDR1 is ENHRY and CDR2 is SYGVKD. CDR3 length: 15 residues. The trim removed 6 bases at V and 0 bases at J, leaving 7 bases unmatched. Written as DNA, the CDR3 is TGTGCCATCAGAATCTCTGGGACAGACCAAGAGACCCAGTACTTC. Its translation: CAIRISGTDQETQYF.

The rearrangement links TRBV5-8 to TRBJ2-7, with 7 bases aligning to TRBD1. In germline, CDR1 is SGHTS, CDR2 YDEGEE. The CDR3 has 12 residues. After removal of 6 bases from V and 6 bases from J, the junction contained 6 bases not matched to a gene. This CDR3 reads CASTLRQGEQYF. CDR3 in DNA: TGTGCCAGCACCCTACGACAGGGCGAGCAGTACTTC.

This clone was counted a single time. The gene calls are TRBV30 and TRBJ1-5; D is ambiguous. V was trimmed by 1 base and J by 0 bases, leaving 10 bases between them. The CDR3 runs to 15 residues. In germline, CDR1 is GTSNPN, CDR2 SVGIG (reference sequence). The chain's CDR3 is CAWSESANSNQPQHF. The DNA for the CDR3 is TGTGCCTGGAGTGAATCTGCTAATAGCAATCAGCCCCAGCATTTT.

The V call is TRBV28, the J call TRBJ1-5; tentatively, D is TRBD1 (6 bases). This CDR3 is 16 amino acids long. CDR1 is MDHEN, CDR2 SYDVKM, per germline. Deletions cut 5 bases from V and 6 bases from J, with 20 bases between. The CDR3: CASSPTDRIRGQPQHF. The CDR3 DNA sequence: TGTGCCAGCAGTCCGACAGACAGGATAAGAGGTCAGCCCCAGCATTTT. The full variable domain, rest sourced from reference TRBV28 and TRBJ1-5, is DVKVTQSSRYLVKRTGEKVFLECVQDMDHENMFWYRQDPGLGLRLIYFSYDVKMKEKGDIPEGYSVSREKKERFSLILESASTNQTSMYLCASSPTDRIRGQPQHFGDGTRLSIL.

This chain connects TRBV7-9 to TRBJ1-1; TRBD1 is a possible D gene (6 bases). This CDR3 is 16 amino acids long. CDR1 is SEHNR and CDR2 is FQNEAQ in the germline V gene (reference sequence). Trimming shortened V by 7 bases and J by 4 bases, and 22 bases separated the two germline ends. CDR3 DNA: TGTGCCAGCACCACGAAGAACAGGGACGGGGTCACTGAAGCTTTCTTT. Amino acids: CASTTKNRDGVTEAFF.

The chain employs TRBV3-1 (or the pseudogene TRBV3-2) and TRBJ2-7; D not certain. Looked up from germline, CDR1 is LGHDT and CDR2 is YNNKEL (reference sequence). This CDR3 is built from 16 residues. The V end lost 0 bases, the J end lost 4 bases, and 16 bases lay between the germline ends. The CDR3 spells CASSQDYPQTRYEQYF. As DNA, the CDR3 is TGTGCCAGCAGCCAAGACTATCCCCAGACAAGGTACGAGCAGTACTTC.

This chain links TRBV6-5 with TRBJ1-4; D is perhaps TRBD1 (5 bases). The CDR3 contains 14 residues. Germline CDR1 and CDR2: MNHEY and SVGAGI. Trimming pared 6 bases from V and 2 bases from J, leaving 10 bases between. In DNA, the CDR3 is TGTGCCAGCAGCAGGACACGCACTAATGAAAAACTGTTTTTT. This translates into CASSRTRTNEKLFF.

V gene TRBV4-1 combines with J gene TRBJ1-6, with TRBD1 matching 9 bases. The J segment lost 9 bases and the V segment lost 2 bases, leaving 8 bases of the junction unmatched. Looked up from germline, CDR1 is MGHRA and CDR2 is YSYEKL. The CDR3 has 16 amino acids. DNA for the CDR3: TGCGCCAGCAGCCAAAAAGGGGACAGGGAGACTTCACCCCTCCACTTT. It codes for CASSQKGDRETSPLHF.

CDR3 sequence (DNA): TGTGCCAGCAGCTTAAATGAGCGGGACGAGCAGTACTTC. Protein product: CASSLNERDEQYF. The chain joins TRBV7-9 to TRBJ2-7; tentative D call: TRBD2 (6 bases). Germline values: CDR1 SEHNR, CDR2 FQNEAQ (reference sequence). The CDR3 is made up of 13 amino acids. The V end was cut by 2 bases, the J end by 5 bases, with 10 bases between.

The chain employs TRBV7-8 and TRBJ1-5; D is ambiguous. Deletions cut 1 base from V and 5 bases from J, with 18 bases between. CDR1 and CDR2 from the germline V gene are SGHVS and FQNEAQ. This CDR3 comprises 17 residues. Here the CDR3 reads CASSLEFDYLQDQPQHF. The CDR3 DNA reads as TGTGCCAGCAGCTTAGAGTTCGACTACCTCCAGGATCAGCCCCAGCATTTT.

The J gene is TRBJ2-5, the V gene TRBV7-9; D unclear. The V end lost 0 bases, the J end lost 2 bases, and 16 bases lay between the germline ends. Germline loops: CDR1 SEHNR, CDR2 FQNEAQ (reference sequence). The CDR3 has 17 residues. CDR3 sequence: CASSLAASRLDQETQYF. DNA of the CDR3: TGTGCCAGCAGCTTAGCTGCCAGTAGACTGGATCAAGAGACCCAGTACTTC.

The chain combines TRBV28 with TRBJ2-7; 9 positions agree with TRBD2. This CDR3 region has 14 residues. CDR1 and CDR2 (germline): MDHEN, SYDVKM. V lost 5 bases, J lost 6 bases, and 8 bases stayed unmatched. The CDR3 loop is CASSPGLAGVEQYF. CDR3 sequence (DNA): TGTGCCAGCAGTCCGGGACTAGCAGGGGTCGAGCAGTACTTC.

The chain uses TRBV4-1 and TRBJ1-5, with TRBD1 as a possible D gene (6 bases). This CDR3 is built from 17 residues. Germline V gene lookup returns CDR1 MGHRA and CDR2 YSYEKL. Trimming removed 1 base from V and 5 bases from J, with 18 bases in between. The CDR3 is CASSQAPMTGADQPQHF. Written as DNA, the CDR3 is TGCGCCAGCAGCCAAGCCCCCATGACAGGCGCCGATCAGCCCCAGCATTTT.

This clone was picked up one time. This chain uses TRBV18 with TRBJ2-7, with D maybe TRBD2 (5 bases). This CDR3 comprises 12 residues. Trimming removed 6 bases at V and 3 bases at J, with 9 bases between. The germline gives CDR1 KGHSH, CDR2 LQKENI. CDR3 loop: CASSSGLYEQYF. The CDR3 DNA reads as TGTGCCAGCTCCTCCGGACTCTACGAGCAGTACTTC.

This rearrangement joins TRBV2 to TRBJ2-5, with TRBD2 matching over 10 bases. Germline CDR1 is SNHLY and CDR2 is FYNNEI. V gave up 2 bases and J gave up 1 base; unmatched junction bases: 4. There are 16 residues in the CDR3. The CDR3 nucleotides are TGTGCCAGCAGTGAAAGTATAGCGGGAGGCCAAGAGACCCAGTACTTC. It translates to CASSESIAGGQETQYF.

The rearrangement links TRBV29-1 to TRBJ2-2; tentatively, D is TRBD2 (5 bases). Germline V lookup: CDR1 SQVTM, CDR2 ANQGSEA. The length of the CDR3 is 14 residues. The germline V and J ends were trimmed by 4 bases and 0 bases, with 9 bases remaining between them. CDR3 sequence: CSVVADSNTGELFF. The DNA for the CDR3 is TGCAGCGTTGTCGCGGACTCGAACACCGGGGAGCTGTTTTTT.

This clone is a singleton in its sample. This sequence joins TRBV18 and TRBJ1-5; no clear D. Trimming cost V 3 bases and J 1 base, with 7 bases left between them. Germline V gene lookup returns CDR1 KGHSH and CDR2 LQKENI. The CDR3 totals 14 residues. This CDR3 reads CASSPSGSNQPQHF. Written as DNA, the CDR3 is TGTGCCAGCTCACCTTCCGGGAGCAATCAGCCCCAGCATTTT.

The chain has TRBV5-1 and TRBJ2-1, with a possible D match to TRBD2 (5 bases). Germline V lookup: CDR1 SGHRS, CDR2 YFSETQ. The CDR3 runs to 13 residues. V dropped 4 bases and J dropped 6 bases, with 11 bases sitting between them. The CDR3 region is CASSQGGPNEQFF. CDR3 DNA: TGCGCCAGCAGCCAAGGAGGTCCCAATGAGCAGTTCTTC. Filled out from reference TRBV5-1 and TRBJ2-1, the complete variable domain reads KAGVTQTPRYLIKTRGQQVTLSCSPISGHRSVSWYQQTPGQGLQFLFEYFSETQRNKGNFPGRFSGRQFSNSRSEMNVSTLELGDSALYLCASSQGGPNEQFFGPGTRLTVL.